A selection of T cell receptor beta chains follows, all from one sample in a study of metastatic and nonmetastatic thyroid tumors. With MiXCR, TCRdb called clones anew from the PCR reads. Altogether some 22,000 clones are present, under 25% being singletons, with the ten largest covering around an eighth. The sequenced material came from tumor tissue. The receptors were sampled from a female donor with papillary thyroid cancer or a benign thyroid nodule (not recorded which). Some clones in this sample may be carry-over from other donors' samples. Each CDR3 is given with its conserved first and last residue. The D gene is left open where the match is weak. A row's size may be missing; if present it is once, few, many or a size class.

>-|14|few|TRBV5-1|TRBJ2-1
TGCGCCAGCAGCCTAGGCAGCAGGGACAATGAGCAGTTCTTC
CASSLGSRDNEQFF
>-|12|few|TRBV6-2/TRBV6-3|TRBJ2-1
TGTGCCAGCAGTCTTCTAGGCGGCGAGCAGTTCTTC
CASSLLGGEQFF
>-|15|few|TRBV29-1|TRBJ2-6
TGCAGCGTCCGGGCCTACAGCTCTGGGGCCAACGTCCTGACTTTC
CSVRAYSSGANVLTF
>TRBD1|14|few|TRBV6-4|TRBJ1-6
TGTGCCAGCAGTGAATTGGACAGGGGGACACCCCTCCACTTT
CASSELDRGTPLHF
>TRBD1|18|medium-sized|TRBV7-2|TRBJ1-2
TGTGCCAGCAGCCCCATTATTTGGACAGGGGAGACTAACTATGGCTACACCTTC
CASSPIIWTGETNYGYTF
>TRBD2|15|many|TRBV29-1|TRBJ2-1
TGCAGCGTTGAAGGGCTGCGGGAGGGCCTGAATGAGCAGTTCTTC
CSVEGLREGLNEQFF
>-|13|-|TRBV30|TRBJ1-5
TGTGCCTGGATTATGGACACCGATCAGCCCCAGCATTTT
CAWIMDTDQPQHF
>-|13|many|TRBV15|TRBJ1-5
TGTGCCACCAGCGGGTCCCGCAATCAGCCCCAGCATTTT
CATSGSRNQPQHF
>-|14|medium-sized|TRBV19|TRBJ1-5
TGTGCCAGTAGTATAGGGGGAAGCAATCAGCCCCAGCATTTT
CASSIGGSNQPQHF
>-|16|few|TRBV20-1|TRBJ1-2
TGCAGTGCTAGAGATGGCGTCCACCGGGGAGGGGTCGGCTACACCTTC
CSARDGVHRGGVGYTF
>-|15|many|TRBV15|TRBJ2-6
TGTGCCACCAGCGGAAGTTACTCTGGGGCCAACGTCCTGACTTTC
CATSGSYSGANVLTF
>-|15|few|TRBV6-2/TRBV6-3|TRBJ1-1
TGTGCCAGCAGTTACTCTTCAGTTAATGGGATTGAAGCTTTCTTT
CASSYSSVNGIEAFF
>-|14|-|TRBV12-3/TRBV12-4|TRBJ1-6
TGTGCCAGCAGTTTCGGACAGACGGGTTCACCCCTCCACTTT
CASSFGQTGSPLHF
>TRBD1|17|-|TRBV5-1|TRBJ2-5
TGCGCCAGCCATCAACGAGAACCAGGGGGACCCTGGGAGACCCAGTACTTC
CASHQREPGGPWETQYF
>TRBD2|15|-|TRBV5-1|TRBJ2-3
TGCGCCAGCCGAATTAGCGGGGGGGCGGCAGATACGCAGTATTTT
CASRISGGAADTQYF
>TRBD2|15|-|TRBV7-2|TRBJ2-7
TGTGCCAGCAGCCCCAAGGGCGGGAGTTTCTACGAGCAGTACTTC
CASSPKGGSFYEQYF
>-|13|large|TRBV27|TRBJ2-3
TGTGCCAGCAGTTTACCGGGGACAGATACGCAGTATTTT
CASSLPGTDTQYF
>-|15|-|TRBV7-2|TRBJ2-5
TGTGCCAGCAGTTGGGCCTCTAGCCGACAAGAGACCCAGTACTTC
CASSWASSRQETQYF
>TRBD1|15|-|TRBV18|TRBJ1-3
TGTGCCAGCTTAACATCAGGGGGACCAGGAAACACCATATATTTT
CASLTSGGPGNTIYF
>-|14|-|TRBV24-1|TRBJ1-2
TGTGCCACCAGTGATTTGACCACTAACTATGGCTACACCTTC
CATSDLTTNYGYTF
>-|14|many|TRBV3-1|TRBJ2-3
TGTGCCAGCAGCAATAGCCTAAGCACAGATACGCAGTATTTT
CASSNSLSTDTQYF
>-|11|few|TRBV18|TRBJ2-7
TGTGCCAGCTCACCAGATTACGAGCAGTACTTC
CASSPDYEQYF
>TRBD1|16|many|TRBV28|TRBJ2-2
TGTGCCAGCAGTTTAATGGGGACAGAGAACACCGGGGAGCTGTTTTTT
CASSLMGTENTGELFF
>-|13|-|TRBV6-1|TRBJ2-1
TGTGCCAGCAGTGAAGGGGGTGTATGGGAGCAGTTCTTC
CASSEGGVWEQFF
>-|16|many|TRBV24-1|TRBJ2-1
TGTGCCACCAGTGATTCTCGTCGCGGCGCGACAAGGGGGCAGTTCTTC
CATSDSRRGATRGQFF
>-|12|medium-sized|TRBV28|TRBJ1-2
TGTGCCAGCCACGGCGTTAACTATGGCTACACCTTC
CASHGVNYGYTF
>-|16|few|TRBV28|TRBJ2-7
TGTGCCAGCAGTTTTTATGCGGGGGCTAGTAGGCACGAGCAGTACTTC
CASSFYAGASRHEQYF
>-|14|few|TRBV20-1|TRBJ2-7
TGCAGTGCTAGAGATTCCAAGGGGGGCTACGAGCAGTACTTC
CSARDSKGGYEQYF
>-|12|many|TRBV28|TRBJ2-7
TGTGCCAGCAGTCCACGGACTACACGGCAGTACTTC
CASSPRTTRQYF
>TRBD2|16|-|TRBV9|TRBJ2-3
TGTGCCAGCAGCGTAGGAAGCGGGAGGGCCCAAGATACGCAGTATTTT
CASSVGSGRAQDTQYF
>-|13|-|TRBV13|TRBJ2-7
TGTGCCAGCAGCTTACGGGAACGCTACGAGCAGTACTTC
CASSLRERYEQYF
>TRBD2|14|-|TRBV7-9|TRBJ2-1
TGTGCCATCGGGACTAATCTTGACTACAATGAGCAGTTCTTC
CAIGTNLDYNEQFF
>TRBD2|14|many|TRBV20-1|TRBJ2-5
TGCAGTGCCATCCCTAGCGGGATTCAAGAGACCCAGTACTTC
CSAIPSGIQETQYF
>TRBD1|17|few|TRBV6-1|TRBJ2-7
TGTGCCAGCCGGACAGGGGGCCGTCGCGGGACGTCCTACGAGCAGTACTTC
CASRTGGRRGTSYEQYF
>-|17|many|TRBV10-3|TRBJ2-2
TGTGCCATCAGTGATACCCTTGAGGGGGGAGGGACCGGGGAGCTGTTTTTT
CAISDTLEGGGTGELFF
>-|11|-|TRBV20-1|TRBJ2-4
TGCAGTGCTAGAGTACTAGGGGTTCAGTACTTC
CSARVLGVQYF
>-|13|many|TRBV19|TRBJ2-5
TGTGCCAGTAGTGGACCTTTCCGGGAGACCCAGTACTTC
CASSGPFRETQYF
>-|14|-|TRBV4-1|TRBJ2-5
TGCGCCAGCAGCCAAGACCAAAACCAAGAGACCCAGTACTTC
CASSQDQNQETQYF
>TRBD1|15|-|TRBV27|TRBJ1-1
TGTGCCAGCAGTTTAGGGACAGGGATGAACACTGAAGCTTTCTTT
CASSLGTGMNTEAFF
>-|13|many|TRBV7-8|TRBJ2-7
TGTGCCAGCAGCTGGGGACAAGGCTACGAGCAGTACTTC
CASSWGQGYEQYF
>TRBD1|15|few|TRBV20-1|TRBJ1-5
TGCAGTGCTAGCGGGGGACAGGGGGCAGGTCAGCCCCAGCATTTT
CSASGGQGAGQPQHF
>TRBD2|19|many|TRBV6-5|TRBJ2-1
TGTGCCAGCAGTTACACGTCTAGCGGGGGCCGCCTCTCCTACAATGAGCAGTTCTTC
CASSYTSSGGRLSYNEQFF
>-|13|-|TRBV6-1|TRBJ2-7
TGTGCCAGCAGCCCCAACGAGAGGGACGAGCAGTACTTC
CASSPNERDEQYF
>-|17|many|TRBV13|TRBJ1-2
TGTGCCAGCAGCTTAGGCCGGGGGGGCGAAGGTGGCTATGGCTACACCTTC
CASSLGRGGEGGYGYTF
>-|16|many|TRBV2|TRBJ1-1
TGTGCCAGCAGTGACCCAGGGGAGGGGGGTACGGATGAAGCTTTCTTT
CASSDPGEGGTDEAFF
>TRBD1|14|many|TRBV29-1|TRBJ2-3
TGCAGCGTTGAAACGGGACAGGGGGCTCCTACGCAGTATTTT
CSVETGQGAPTQYF
>-|15|once|TRBV5-1|TRBJ2-1
TGCGCCAGCAGCCCGGAAGGGGAGAGGGTCATTGAGCAGTTCTTC
CASSPEGERVIEQFF
>-|12|-|TRBV29-1|TRBJ2-1
TGCAGCGGGCAGGGACAAACTAGTTATCAGCTCTTC
CSGQGQTSYQLF
>-|13|many|TRBV7-9|TRBJ2-5
TGTGCCAGCAGCTTAGTCGGGGCAGAGACCCAGTACTTC
CASSLVGAETQYF
>-|14|once|TRBV7-6|TRBJ1-1
TGTGCCAGCAGCTTAGAGGCAGTGAACACTGAAGCTTTCTTT
CASSLEAVNTEAFF
>TRBD2|19|-|TRBV4-2|TRBJ2-1
TGTGCCAGCAGCCCCGCCATGGAGACTAGCGGGAGGGTTTACAATGAGCAGTTCTTC
CASSPAMETSGRVYNEQFF
>-|21|-|TRBV25-1|TRBJ1-2
TGTGCCACCAGACCGGGGCGGGGGGACATTTTTCTTCTGGAAGCTAACTATGGCCACACCTTC
CATRPGRGDIFLLEANYGHTF